This entry concerns a single TCR beta chain. As yet, its antigen is unknown. The PCR made use of 60 Vbeta and 13 Jbeta primers. Method: immunoSEQ multiplex PCR; TCRdb's copy keeps in-frame clones and lacks some. The table records approximately 280,000 clones, around 86% of them present only once. It was healthy bone marrow donors who served as donors. This sample stems from a study of cytomegalovirus exposure and HLA in healthy donors. Study-wide points: Follow-up analysis seemed to connect common viral pathogens with several of the most significant clusters identified. A few of the chains that were CMV-associated were confirmed in vitro to be specific for CMV antigens.

This clonotype was sampled from a man aged 40-49 years in good health and CMV-seropositive. Sequences were obtained from PBMCs.

In DNA form, the CDR3 reads TGTGCCAGCAGTTCAGTCTCTGGGGCCAACGTCCTGACTTTC. Encoded protein: CASSSVSGANVLTF. The chain recombines TRBV28 with TRBJ2-6; D not resolved. Deletions cut 4 bases from V and 0 bases from J, with 4 bases between. CDR1 and CDR2 (germline): MDHEN, SYDVKM. The CDR3 extends over 14 amino acids.